This T cell receptor (beta chain) emerged from a study of T cell changes during pregnancy in multiple sclerosis. Germline V CDR1 and CDR2: SGHAT, FQNNGV. CDR3 length: 15 amino acids. The V end was cut by 5 bases, the J end by 2 bases, with 16 bases between. The assay was immunoSEQ multiplex PCR, and TCRdb's table has in-frame clones only and misses some. The sample consists of tens of thousands of clones, roughly nine tenths of them appearing once. The chain is built from TRBV11-2 and TRBJ2-7; the D gene is possibly TRBD1 (5 bases). The TCR originated in a female donor in good health, enrolled as a control in a pregnancy study. Sample: peripheral blood, taken in the first trimester of pregnancy. The CDR3 region is CASSAVTVPAYEQYF. The CDR3 DNA reads TGTGCCAGCAGCGCAGTGACAGTACCTGCCTACGAGCAGTACTTC.